The 2 T cell receptor beta chains listed next were all sequenced from one sample in a study of OX40 agonist ivuxolimab in advanced cancers. Generated by immunoSEQ multiplex PCR, the TCRdb table keeps only in-frame clones and is missing some. Among roughly 60,000 clones, approximately 90% were seen once, and the ten largest hold less than 0.55%. The sample consisted of CD4+ or CD8+ T cells sorted from blood, taken in a trial of the OX40 agonist ivuxolimab. The receptors originated from an adult with an advanced solid tumor such as melanoma, head and neck, liver or kidney cancer.

This chain joins TRBV10-1 and TRBJ2-7; 7 bases fit TRBD2. This CDR3 has 14 amino acids. Trimming at V came to 5 bases and at J to 3 bases, leaving 7 bases not matched to a gene. Germline V gene lookup returns CDR1 WNHNN and CDR2 SYGVQD (reference sequence). CDR3 residues: CASSRSSGDYEQYF. The CDR3 bases are TGCGCCAGCAGTCGGTCTAGCGGCGACTACGAGCAGTACTTC.

This clone was seen a few times. The chain combines TRBV21-1 with TRBJ2-1; the table calls TRBD2, which could not be checked here. TRBV21-1 is a pseudogene. CDR3 length: 11 residues. CDR3 sequence: CASSKVREQFF. The CDR3 DNA is TGTGCCAGCAGCAAAGTTCGTGAGCAGTTCTTC.